This is a list of T cell receptor beta chains from one sample in a study of blood T cell repertoires in COVID-19. Repertoires were generated with immunoSEQ multiplex PCR, while TCRdb's copy carries only in-frame clones and drops some. The sample consists of roughly 90,000 clones, roughly 78% of them appearing once. Specimen: peripheral blood. The receptors stem from a woman in her 70s with acute or convalescent COVID-19. Each CDR3 is given with its conserved first and last residue. The order of the fields is CDR3 DNA, CDR3 protein, J gene, clone size, D gene, V gene. The D gene is left open where the match is weak. The size field is filled for only some rows; it gives once, few, many or a size class.

cdr3_nt: TGTGCCAGCAGCTTGTCTGGACTAGCGGGGCGAGAGACCCAGTACTTC; cdr3_aa: CASSLSGLAGRETQYF; j_call: TRBJ2-5; clone_size: -; d_call: TRBD2; v_call: TRBV5-5
cdr3_nt: TGTGCCAGCAGCTATAGCGGGACCCAACTAGAGACCCAGTACTTC; cdr3_aa: CASSYSGTQLETQYF; j_call: TRBJ2-5; clone_size: -; d_call: TRBD2; v_call: TRBV7-7
cdr3_nt: TGTGCCAGCAGTGAAGCTAGCGGGAGCTCCTACGAGCAGTACTTC; cdr3_aa: CASSEASGSSYEQYF; j_call: TRBJ2-7; clone_size: -; d_call: TRBD2; v_call: TRBV6-1
cdr3_nt: TGTGCCAGCAGCGGCGACATGAACACTGAAGCTTTCTTT; cdr3_aa: CASSGDMNTEAFF; j_call: TRBJ1-1; clone_size: -; d_call: -; v_call: TRBV6-5
cdr3_nt: TGTGCCAGCAGCTTAGATCGAGGGACAGAAGCTTTCTTT; cdr3_aa: CASSLDRGTEAFF; j_call: TRBJ1-1; clone_size: -; d_call: -; v_call: TRBV7-2
cdr3_nt: TGCGCCAGCAGCCACGCTAGCGGGAGAAACGAGCAGTACTTC; cdr3_aa: CASSHASGRNEQYF; j_call: TRBJ2-7; clone_size: -; d_call: TRBD2; v_call: TRBV4-1
cdr3_nt: TGTGCCAGCAGCGTGGGTAGCGGGGCCAACTACGAGCAGTACTTC; cdr3_aa: CASSVGSGANYEQYF; j_call: TRBJ2-7; clone_size: -; d_call: TRBD2; v_call: TRBV9
cdr3_nt: TGTGCCAGTAGTGTCCCCGGACAGACTGGAAACACCATATATTTT; cdr3_aa: CASSVPGQTGNTIYF; j_call: TRBJ1-3; clone_size: -; d_call: -; v_call: TRBV19
cdr3_nt: TGTGCCATCAGCCCCAGCAGGGGCTATGGCTACACCTTC; cdr3_aa: CAISPSRGYGYTF; j_call: TRBJ1-2; clone_size: -; d_call: -; v_call: TRBV10-3
cdr3_nt: TGCGCCAGCAGCCAACGGCGGGAGGGCTACAATGAGCAGTTCTTC; cdr3_aa: CASSQRREGYNEQFF; j_call: TRBJ2-1; clone_size: -; d_call: TRBD2; v_call: TRBV4-1
cdr3_nt: TGCGCCAGCAGCTTACAGGGACGATGGACTGAAGCTTTCTTT; cdr3_aa: CASSLQGRWTEAFF; j_call: TRBJ1-1; clone_size: -; d_call: -; v_call: TRBV5-1
cdr3_nt: TGTGCCAGCAGTCCCCGGTTCCTTGGGACCCAGTACTTC; cdr3_aa: CASSPRFLGTQYF; j_call: TRBJ2-5; clone_size: -; d_call: -; v_call: TRBV28
cdr3_nt: TGTGCCAGCAGCTTAGCTATAGCGGGAGGGCCGGTTGAGCAGTTCTTC; cdr3_aa: CASSLAIAGGPVEQFF; j_call: TRBJ2-1; clone_size: -; d_call: TRBD2; v_call: TRBV7-9
cdr3_nt: TGTGCCAGCAGCTACTTTACAGGGGCCACTGAAGCTTTCTTT; cdr3_aa: CASSYFTGATEAFF; j_call: TRBJ1-1; clone_size: few; d_call: TRBD1; v_call: TRBV5-6
cdr3_nt: TGTGCCATCAGTGGACTAGCGGGAGGAGGCCCAGAGACCCAGTACTTC; cdr3_aa: CAISGLAGGGPETQYF; j_call: TRBJ2-5; clone_size: -; d_call: TRBD2; v_call: TRBV10-3
cdr3_nt: TGTGCCAGCAGCAGCAGGGGCAAGGACACCGGGGAGCTGTTTTTT; cdr3_aa: CASSSRGKDTGELFF; j_call: TRBJ2-2; clone_size: -; d_call: -; v_call: TRBV5-8
cdr3_nt: TGTGCCAGTAGTAGGACTAGCGGGAACTGGGGTGAGCAGTTCTTC; cdr3_aa: CASSRTSGNWGEQFF; j_call: TRBJ2-1; clone_size: -; d_call: TRBD2; v_call: TRBV27
cdr3_nt: TGTGCCAGCTCACCTCGTGCCGGGACAGGGACAACTGAAGCTTTCTTT; cdr3_aa: CASSPRAGTGTTEAFF; j_call: TRBJ1-1; clone_size: -; d_call: TRBD1; v_call: TRBV18
cdr3_nt: TGTGCCAGCAGTAAGGGGACAGGGCGGAACACTGAAGCTTTCTTT; cdr3_aa: CASSKGTGRNTEAFF; j_call: TRBJ1-1; clone_size: -; d_call: TRBD1; v_call: TRBV27
cdr3_nt: TGTGCCAGCAGCGGTTATACTAGCGGGGGTAAGGAGACCCAGTACTTC; cdr3_aa: CASSGYTSGGKETQYF; j_call: TRBJ2-5; clone_size: once; d_call: TRBD2; v_call: TRBV7-2
cdr3_nt: TGTGCCAGCAGCAGGACTTATGGCTACACCTTC; cdr3_aa: CASSRTYGYTF; j_call: TRBJ1-2; clone_size: -; d_call: -; v_call: TRBV27
cdr3_nt: TGTGCCAGCAGTTACTCGGCAGGTTGGACTGAAGCTTTCTTT; cdr3_aa: CASSYSAGWTEAFF; j_call: TRBJ1-1; clone_size: once; d_call: -; v_call: TRBV6-5
cdr3_nt: TGTGCCAGCAGTTCAGGACAGGGGGTCCCCGGGGAGCTGTTTTTT; cdr3_aa: CASSSGQGVPGELFF; j_call: TRBJ2-2; clone_size: -; d_call: TRBD1; v_call: TRBV27
cdr3_nt: TGTGCCAGCAGTAAAGCTTGGGGGGGCAAGGGCAATCAGCCCCAGCATTTT; cdr3_aa: CASSKAWGGKGNQPQHF; j_call: TRBJ1-5; clone_size: -; d_call: -; v_call: TRBV6-1
cdr3_nt: TGTGCCAGCAGCAAGGACAGTCCCAATCAGCCCCAGCATTTT; cdr3_aa: CASSKDSPNQPQHF; j_call: TRBJ1-5; clone_size: -; d_call: -; v_call: TRBV7-8
cdr3_nt: TGTGCCAGCAGTTCTCAGACAGTCGAAAAACTGTTTTTT; cdr3_aa: CASSSQTVEKLFF; j_call: TRBJ1-4; clone_size: -; d_call: -; v_call: TRBV28
cdr3_nt: TGTGCCAGCAGCTTCCACCCTCCGGGGGGGGCTTTCTTT; cdr3_aa: CASSFHPPGGAFF; j_call: TRBJ1-1; clone_size: -; d_call: -; v_call: TRBV7-8
cdr3_nt: TGTGCCAGCACTCCTCCTGGGGCCAACGTCCTGACTTTC; cdr3_aa: CASTPPGANVLTF; j_call: TRBJ2-6; clone_size: once; d_call: -; v_call: TRBV28
cdr3_nt: TGTGCCACCAGCAGAGATAAAAGCGTCGCAAGCGCTAACTATGGCTACACCTTC; cdr3_aa: CATSRDKSVASANYGYTF; j_call: TRBJ1-2; clone_size: few; d_call: -; v_call: TRBV15
cdr3_nt: TGTGCCACCCTTACAGGGGGCCTAGCTAACTATGGCTACACCTTC; cdr3_aa: CATLTGGLANYGYTF; j_call: TRBJ1-2; clone_size: -; d_call: TRBD1; v_call: TRBV6-6
cdr3_nt: TGTGCCAGCAGTCAGGGAACTGAAGCTTTCTTT; cdr3_aa: CASSQGTEAFF; j_call: TRBJ1-1; clone_size: -; d_call: -; v_call: TRBV6-1
cdr3_nt: TGTGCCAGCAGCCAAGGGCTAGCGCCTGAGCAGTTCTTC; cdr3_aa: CASSQGLAPEQFF; j_call: TRBJ2-1; clone_size: few; d_call: -; v_call: TRBV3-1/TRBV3-2
cdr3_nt: TGTGCCAGCAGAGACTACTTGACAGGGAGAAACGAGCAGTACTTC; cdr3_aa: CASRDYLTGRNEQYF; j_call: TRBJ2-7; clone_size: -; d_call: TRBD1; v_call: TRBV2
cdr3_nt: TGCGCCAGCAGCCAAGGGACAGTGGAAGGTGCCGAGCAGTACTTC; cdr3_aa: CASSQGTVEGAEQYF; j_call: TRBJ2-7; clone_size: -; d_call: -; v_call: TRBV4-1
cdr3_nt: TGTGCCACCAGCAGAGTCCAGGGTCAAGGCTACACCTTC; cdr3_aa: CATSRVQGQGYTF; j_call: TRBJ1-2; clone_size: once; d_call: -; v_call: TRBV15
cdr3_nt: TGTGCCAGCAGTGAATGGGGTCCGGGGTACGAGCAGTACTTC; cdr3_aa: CASSEWGPGYEQYF; j_call: TRBJ2-7; clone_size: -; d_call: -; v_call: TRBV6-1
cdr3_nt: TGTGCCAGCAGCTTTAGACATGGTGACGAGCAGTACTTC; cdr3_aa: CASSFRHGDEQYF; j_call: TRBJ2-7; clone_size: once; d_call: -; v_call: TRBV7-3
cdr3_nt: TGTGCCTGGAGTCAAAGACAGGCCCCAGATACGCAGTATTTT; cdr3_aa: CAWSQRQAPDTQYF; j_call: TRBJ2-3; clone_size: -; d_call: -; v_call: TRBV30
cdr3_nt: TGTGCCAGCAGCGGACTTAGGACAGGGAAAGGAAACACTGAAGCTTTCTTT; cdr3_aa: CASSGLRTGKGNTEAFF; j_call: TRBJ1-1; clone_size: -; d_call: TRBD1; v_call: TRBV25-1
cdr3_nt: TGTGCCAGCAGCCTTGTTACGGGGATTAGCACAGATACGCAGTATTTT; cdr3_aa: CASSLVTGISTDTQYF; j_call: TRBJ2-3; clone_size: -; d_call: -; v_call: TRBV7-2
cdr3_nt: TGTGCCAGCAGCTTCGGGGGGGGTTATGGCTACACCTTC; cdr3_aa: CASSFGGGYGYTF; j_call: TRBJ1-2; clone_size: -; d_call: -; v_call: TRBV6-5
cdr3_nt: TGCAGCGTCCAGGGGACGGGCGCAAAGCAGTACTTC; cdr3_aa: CSVQGTGAKQYF; j_call: TRBJ2-7; clone_size: -; d_call: -; v_call: TRBV29-1
cdr3_nt: TGTGCCAGCAGCCAACAGCCGCTCGGACTGCCGGGGGCAGATACGCAGTATTTT; cdr3_aa: CASSQQPLGLPGADTQYF; j_call: TRBJ2-3; clone_size: -; d_call: -; v_call: TRBV3-1/TRBV3-2
cdr3_nt: TGTGCCAGCAGAAGGACAGGGGGTAATTCACCCCTCCACTTT; cdr3_aa: CASRRTGGNSPLHF; j_call: TRBJ1-6; clone_size: -; d_call: TRBD1; v_call: TRBV5-6